A single T cell receptor (beta chain) is shown here with its context. Its antigen is unidentified. This sample was included in a study of siplizumab effects on memory and regulatory T cells. The assay was immunoSEQ multiplex PCR, and TCRdb's table has in-frame clones only and misses some. Of about 100,000 clones in the sample, about 90% were seen once. Findings and caveats of the study: Naive T cell populations appeared to exhibit greater diversity than memory cells and appeared to be major alloresponse contributors. The majority of clones, roughly 75-97% of proliferating CD4+ or CD8+ clones, lacked an assignable naive or memory phenotype. Controls showed an average of about 27% Treg-derived mappable alloreactive CD4+ clones, while siplizumab showed around 70%. A minor fraction of alloreactive clones, and no more, mapped to unstimulated subsets.

Germline CDR1 reads MDHEN; CDR2 reads SYDVKM. CDR3 length: 14 amino acids. V was trimmed by 2 bases and J by 4 bases, leaving 11 bases between them. This TCR was sampled from a human donor in good health. The sample comprised CD4+ T cells sorted from blood. The chain recombines TRBV28 with TRBJ1-2; D may be TRBD1 (6 bases). CDR3 DNA sequence: TGTGCCAGCAGTTTAACGGGGGGCGGCTATGGCTACACCTTC. It translates to CASSLTGGGYGYTF.